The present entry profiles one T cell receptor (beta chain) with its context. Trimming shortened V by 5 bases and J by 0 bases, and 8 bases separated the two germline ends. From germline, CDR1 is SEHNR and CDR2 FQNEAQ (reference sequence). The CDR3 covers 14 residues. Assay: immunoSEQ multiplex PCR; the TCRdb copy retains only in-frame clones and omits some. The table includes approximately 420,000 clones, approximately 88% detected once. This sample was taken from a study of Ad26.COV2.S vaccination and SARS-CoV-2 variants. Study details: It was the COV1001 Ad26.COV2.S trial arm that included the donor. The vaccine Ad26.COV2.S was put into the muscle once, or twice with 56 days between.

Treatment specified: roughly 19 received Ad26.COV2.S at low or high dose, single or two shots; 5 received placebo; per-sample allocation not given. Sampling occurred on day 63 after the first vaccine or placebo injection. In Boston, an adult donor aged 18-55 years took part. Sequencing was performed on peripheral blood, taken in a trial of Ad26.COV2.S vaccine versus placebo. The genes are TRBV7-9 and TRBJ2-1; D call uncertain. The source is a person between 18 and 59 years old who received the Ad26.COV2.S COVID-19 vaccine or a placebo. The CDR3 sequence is CASSQPSSYNEQFF. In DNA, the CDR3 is TGTGCCAGCAGCCAACCCAGCTCCTACAATGAGCAGTTCTTC.